This is a list of T cell receptor beta chains from one sample in a study of molecular identifiers for immune sequencing clone quantification. A single record per CDR3 protein comes from TCRdb applying MiXCR to the PCR reads. Of some 320,000 distinct CDR3 sequences detected, about a fifth appear once; the ten largest clones hold 0.81%. Sequenced material: naive CD8+ T cells from blood, with Jurkat cell RNA spiked in. The receptor source for this set is a human donor in good health. Some libraries in this study had Jurkat cell RNA spiked in. The CDR3 runs from the conserved cysteine through the conserved F or W. D genes are given only for firm matches. Size is stated for part of the rows, as once, few or many counts, or as a class when the clone is expanded.

clone_size	v_call	cdr3_length	j_call	d_call	cdr3_aa	cdr3_nt
NA	TRBV11-2	14	TRBJ2-7	TRBD2	CASSLIAGDYEQYF	TGTGCCAGCAGCTTAATAGCGGGGGACTACGAGCAGTACTTC
many	TRBV2	15	TRBJ2-2	TRBD1	CASRDTGAGTGELFF	TGTGCCAGCAGAGATACAGGGGCGGGCACCGGGGAGCTGTTTTTT
few	TRBV11-2	15	TRBJ2-1	TRBD2	CASSLGVAGSPEQFF	TGTGCCAGCAGCTTAGGGGTAGCGGGGTCTCCTGAGCAGTTCTTC
many	TRBV5-1	13	TRBJ2-7	TRBD1	CASSLKQGYEQYF	TGCGCCAGCAGCTTGAAACAGGGGTACGAGCAGTACTTC
many	TRBV7-9	16	TRBJ2-7	NA	CASSSPKEGGSYEQYF	TGTGCCAGCAGCTCGCCTAAAGAGGGTGGATCCTACGAGCAGTACTTC
many	TRBV12-3/TRBV12-4	13	TRBJ1-1	NA	CASLEWGDLEAFF	TGTGCCAGCCTCGAATGGGGTGACCTTGAAGCTTTCTTT
many	TRBV27	15	TRBJ2-3	TRBD2	CASSPSGKKADTQYF	TGTGCCAGCAGCCCCAGCGGGAAAAAAGCAGATACGCAGTATTTT
NA	TRBV28	18	TRBJ1-2	NA	CASSLWTVTGLANYGYTF	TGTGCCAGCAGCCTCTGGACAGTAACCGGCTTAGCTAACTATGGCTACACCTTC
many	TRBV12-5	12	TRBJ2-7	NA	CATTGEGYEQYF	TGTGCTACAACAGGCGAAGGCTACGAGCAGTACTTC
many	TRBV6-1	10	TRBJ1-1	NA	CATFDSEAFF	TGTGCCACTTTTGATTCTGAAGCTTTCTTT
many	TRBV29-1	15	TRBJ1-1	NA	CSVRQGLGEDTEAFF	TGCAGCGTGAGGCAGGGGTTGGGTGAAGACACTGAAGCTTTCTTT
few	TRBV20-1	16	TRBJ2-1	TRBD2	CSARADGLAVYNEQFF	TGCAGTGCTAGAGCCGACGGACTAGCGGTTTACAATGAGCAGTTCTTC
many	TRBV28	15	TRBJ2-3	NA	CASSYRLGGGDTQYF	TGTGCCAGCAGTTACAGGCTTGGTGGGGGAGATACGCAGTATTTT
many	TRBV29-1	17	TRBJ2-2	NA	CSVEDRRIVANTGELFF	TGCAGCGTTGAAGATCGGCGGATTGTCGCGAACACCGGGGAGCTGTTTTTT
many	TRBV4-3	15	TRBJ2-7	TRBD1	CASSQGQGASYEQYF	TGCGCCAGCAGCCAAGGACAGGGGGCTAGCTACGAGCAGTACTTC
NA	TRBV7-9	16	TRBJ2-5	NA	CASSLLSAERQETQYF	TGTGCCAGCAGCTTATTATCTGCAGAGAGACAAGAGACCCAGTACTTC
NA	TRBV29-1	12	TRBJ2-3	NA	CSDGPLGDTQYF	TGCAGCGATGGGCCCCTAGGGGATACGCAGTATTTT
NA	TRBV27	13	TRBJ2-3	NA	CASSTPLTNTQYF	TGTGCCAGCAGTACACCCCTCACGAATACGCAGTATTTT
many	TRBV11-2	13	TRBJ2-7	TRBD2	CASSFYSGYEQYF	TGTGCCAGCAGCTTCTATAGCGGGTACGAGCAGTACTTC
many	TRBV24-1	15	TRBJ2-1	NA	CATSARERSYNEQFF	TGTGCCACCAGTGCAAGGGAGCGATCCTACAATGAGCAGTTCTTC
many	TRBV6-5	15	TRBJ2-7	NA	CASSSISGTSWEQYF	TGTGCCAGCAGCTCAATATCCGGGACTTCTTGGGAGCAGTACTTC
NA	TRBV5-8	16	TRBJ2-1	TRBD1	CASSLHGTGIVDEQFF	TGTGCCAGCAGCTTACATGGGACAGGGATAGTTGATGAGCAGTTCTTC
many	TRBV29-1	14	TRBJ1-3	NA	CSVTGASAGNTIYF	TGCAGCGTTACCGGGGCCTCGGCTGGAAACACCATATATTTT
many	TRBV6-5	12	TRBJ1-4	NA	CASSRTHEKLFF	TGTGCCAGCAGCCGGACGCATGAAAAACTGTTTTTT